The rows below give T cell receptor beta chains drawn from one sample of a study of T cells in Graves' hyperthyroidism and ophthalmopathy. TCRdb used MiXCR to reprocess the multiplex PCR reads, holding one entry per CDR3 protein. This table has about half a million distinct CDR3 sequences, roughly a quarter appearing once. The sequenced material came from blood. The receptors shown here come from a woman under 40 with Graves' ophthalmopathy. Each CDR3 is given with its conserved first and last residue. A D gene is named only where the DNA matches it firmly. For some rows the clone size is stated as once, few or many, or as a class when expanded; others skip it.

d_call j_call v_call clone_size cdr3_nt cdr3_aa
NA TRBJ1-2 TRBV20-1 many TGCAGTGCTACGCCTGACTATGGCTACACCTTC CSATPDYGYTF
NA TRBJ2-2 TRBV15 NA TGTGCCACTCGGGGCACCGGGGAGCTGTTTTTT CATRGTGELFF
TRBD1 TRBJ2-5 TRBV2 NA TGTGCCAGCAAAAGACAGGGTCAAGAGACCCAGTACTTC CASKRQGQETQYF
NA TRBJ1-2 TRBV27 once TGTGCCAGCACTCGAACTGGCGGCTATGGCTACACCTTC CASTRTGGYGYTF
NA TRBJ2-7 TRBV28 few TGTGCCAGCGACGACAGCGCCTACGAGCAGTACTTC CASDDSAYEQYF
TRBD1 TRBJ1-5 TRBV29-1 NA TGCATCGTCGGGACAGGGGATAGCAATCGGCCCCAGCATTTT CIVGTGDSNRPQHF
NA TRBJ2-7 TRBV11-2 NA TGTGCCAGCAGCTTAACTAACGACGGATTGGGGGAGCAGTACTTC CASSLTNDGLGEQYF
NA TRBJ1-1 TRBV28 NA TGTGCCAGCAGTTTATTGCTAGGGGGAAAGGGCACTGAAGCTTTCTTT CASSLLLGGKGTEAFF
NA TRBJ2-3 TRBV6-2/TRBV6-3 NA TGTGCCAGCAGACAATCTAGCACAGATACGCAGTATTTT CASRQSSTDTQYF
TRBD1 TRBJ1-1 TRBV7-2 many TGTGCCAGCAGCATGGACAGGGTCCTCACTGAAGCTTTCTTT CASSMDRVLTEAFF
NA TRBJ2-7 TRBV6-1 NA TGTGCCAGCAGACCCCAAACAGGGCCCTACGAGCAGTACTTC CASRPQTGPYEQYF
NA TRBJ1-2 TRBV4-1 many TGCGCCAGCAGCCCATCATTCGGGACTGGAGTGGGCTACACCTTC CASSPSFGTGVGYTF
NA TRBJ2-7 TRBV6-1 many TGTGCCAGCAGTGATGGGTCCGGGAGAGGGTACGAACAGTACTTC CASSDGSGRGYEQYF